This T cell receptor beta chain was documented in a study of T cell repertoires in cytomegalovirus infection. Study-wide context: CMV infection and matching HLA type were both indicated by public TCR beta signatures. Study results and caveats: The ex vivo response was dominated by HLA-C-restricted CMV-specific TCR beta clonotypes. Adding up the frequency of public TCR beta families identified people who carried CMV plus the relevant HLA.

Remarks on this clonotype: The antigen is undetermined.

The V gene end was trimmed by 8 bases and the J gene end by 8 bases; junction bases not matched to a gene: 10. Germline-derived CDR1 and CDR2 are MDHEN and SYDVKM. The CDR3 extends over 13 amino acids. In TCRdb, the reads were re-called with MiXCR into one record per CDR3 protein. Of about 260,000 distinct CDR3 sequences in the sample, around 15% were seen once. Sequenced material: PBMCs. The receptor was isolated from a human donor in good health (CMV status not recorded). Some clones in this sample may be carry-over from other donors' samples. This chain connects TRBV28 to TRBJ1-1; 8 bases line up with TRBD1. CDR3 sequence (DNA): TGTGCCAGCCACAACAGCAGGGGGCAGGAAGCTTTCTTT. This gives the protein CASHNSRGQEAFF. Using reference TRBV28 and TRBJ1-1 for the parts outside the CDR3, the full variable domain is DVKVTQSSRYLVKRTGEKVFLECVQDMDHENMFWYRQDPGLGLRLIYFSYDVKMKEKGDIPEGYSVSREKKERFSLILESASTNQTSMYLCASHNSRGQEAFFGQGTRLTVV.